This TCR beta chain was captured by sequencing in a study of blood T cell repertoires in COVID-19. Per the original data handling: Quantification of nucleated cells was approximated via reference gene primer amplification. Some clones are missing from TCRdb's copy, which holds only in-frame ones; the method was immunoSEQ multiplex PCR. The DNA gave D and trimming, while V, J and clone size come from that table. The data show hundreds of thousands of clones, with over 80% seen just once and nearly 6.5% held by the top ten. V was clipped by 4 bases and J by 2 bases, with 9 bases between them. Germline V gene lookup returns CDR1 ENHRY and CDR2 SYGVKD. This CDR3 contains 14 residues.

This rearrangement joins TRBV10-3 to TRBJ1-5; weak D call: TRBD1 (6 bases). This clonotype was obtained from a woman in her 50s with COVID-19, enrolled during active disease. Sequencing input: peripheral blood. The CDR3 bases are TGTGCCATCAGTGCACAGGGTGGCAATCAGCCCCAGCATTTT. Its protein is CAISAQGGNQPQHF.